Each of the 22 T cell receptor beta chains below was sequenced from the same sample in a study of brain metastases from non-small cell lung cancer. Produced via immunoSEQ multiplex PCR; TCRdb's table is partial and in-frame only. The data hold 4,100 or so clones, with over 75% observed a single time. The sample consisted of tissue from a brain metastasis. These receptors came from a donor at least 40 years old with non-small cell lung cancer.

The genes are TRBV18 and TRBJ2-5; no clear D. The CDR3 contains 14 residues. V shed 2 bases and J shed 4 bases, with 11 bases lying between them. Germline V lookup: CDR1 KGHSH, CDR2 LQKENI. CDR3 region: CASSPKGRAETQYF. CDR3 DNA sequence: TGTGCCAGCTCACCAAAGGGAAGAGCAGAGACCCAGTACTTC.

This sequence joins TRBV7-3 and TRBJ2-2; no reliable D call. CDR1 and CDR2 from the germline V gene are SGHTA and FQGTGA. The CDR3 has 13 residues. The germline V and J ends were trimmed by 3 bases and 5 bases, with 7 bases remaining between them. The CDR3 DNA reads TGTGCCAGCAGCTTGGCCGCGACCGGGGAGCTGTTTTTT. Translation: CASSLAATGELFF.

To note about this clone: One end of the junction fails to match germline, which may point to a read error. The sample contains more than one DNA sequence encoding this CDR3. The V gene is TRBV19, the J gene TRBJ2-7; D is uncertain. The CDR3 spans 14 residues. The germline gives CDR1 LNHDA, CDR2 SQIVND (reference sequence). CDR3 in DNA: TGTGCTAGTAGTATATGGCTTGGGCGGAGCGAGCAGTACTTC. Its translation is CASSIWLGRSEQYF.

V usage is TRBV7-2 and J usage is TRBJ2-3; possible D gene TRBD2, 6 bases. This CDR3 is 16 amino acids long. Trimming removed 3 bases from V and 3 bases from J, with 16 bases in between. CDR1 SGHTA and CDR2 FQGNSA come from the germline V gene. DNA for the CDR3: TGTGCCAGCAGCTTGACGCTCGGGAGTGTAACAGATACGCAGTATTTT. Translation gives CASSLTLGSVTDTQYF.

The V gene is TRBV28, the J gene TRBJ2-7; 7 bases align to TRBD1. This CDR3 is built from 18 residues. In germline, CDR1 is MDHEN, CDR2 SYDVKM. The junction had 24 bases not matched to a gene; V was cut back by 5 bases and J by 8 bases. The DNA of the CDR3 is TGTGCCAGCAGTCCCCGAGAAGGGGGCTCTTTAACTTGGGAAAAGCAGTACTTC. Amino acids: CASSPREGGSLTWEKQYF. The complete variable domain, with remaining parts taken from reference TRBV28 and TRBJ2-7, reads DVKVTQSSRYLVKRTGEKVFLECVQDMDHENMFWYRQDPGLGLRLIYFSYDVKMKEKGDIPEGYSVSREKKERFSLILESASTNQTSMYLCASSPREGGSLTWEKQYFGPGTRLTVT.

The rearrangement uses TRBV24-1 and TRBJ2-3, with a possible D match to TRBD2 (5 bases). The germline V gene has CDR1 KGHDR and CDR2 SFDVKD. The CDR3 runs 11 residues. Trimming took 12 bases from V and 4 from J, leaving 10 bases between them. The CDR3 nucleotides read TGTGCCCCGTCGGGGTCAGATACGCAGTATTTT. It specifies CAPSGSDTQYF.

This clone was recorded a few times. J is TRBJ2-1 and V is TRBV19; D not resolved. The germline V and J ends were trimmed by 7 bases and 5 bases, with 6 bases remaining between them. The CDR3 length is 11 residues. CDR1 LNHDA and CDR2 SQIVND come from the germline V gene (reference sequence). The chain's CDR3 is CASKDHNEQFF. CDR3 nucleotide sequence: TGTGCCAGTAAGGACCACAATGAGCAGTTCTTC.

The DNA for the CDR3 is TGTGCCAGCAGCTTAGGCAGCTACAATGAGCAGTTCTTC. Residues: CASSLGSYNEQFF. The J gene is TRBJ2-1, the V gene TRBV7-9; D remains ambiguous. The V end lost 1 base, the J end lost 3 bases, and 4 bases lay between the germline ends. Germline V gives CDR1 SEHNR, CDR2 FQNEAQ (reference sequence). The CDR3 covers 13 residues.

This clone was seen once. V gene TRBV20-1 combines with J gene TRBJ2-5; D gene uncertain. The CDR3 runs 11 residues. The V end lost 7 bases, the J end lost 5 bases, and 11 bases lay between the germline ends. Germline V lookup: CDR1 DFQATT, CDR2 SNEGSKA (reference sequence). The CDR3 here is CSVPLGETQYF. CDR3 sequence (DNA): TGCAGTGTCCCGTTAGGGGAGACCCAGTACTTC.

As DNA, the CDR3 is TGTGCCAGCAGTGAAGATCAAGGACGGGGGGGAGTCGGGGTCTCCTACGAGCAGTACTTC. Translation: CASSEDQGRGGVGVSYEQYF. This rearrangement joins TRBV6-1 to TRBJ2-7; 8 bases line up with TRBD2. Germline V gene sequence: CDR1 MNHNS, CDR2 SASEGT. The CDR3 is 20 residues long. V lost 1 base, J lost 0 bases, and 17 bases stayed unmatched.

The rearrangement uses TRBV11-1 and TRBJ2-7; D is perhaps TRBD2 (5 bases). V dropped 8 bases and J dropped 3 bases, with 17 bases sitting between them. The length of the CDR3 is 14 residues. Germline CDR1 is SGHAT and CDR2 is FQDESV (reference sequence). The CDR3 region is CASGRGRGGYEQYF. CDR3 bases: TGTGCCAGCGGACGAGGGAGAGGAGGCTACGAGCAGTACTTC. The full variable domain, completed using reference TRBV11-1 and TRBJ2-7, is EAEVAQSPRYKITEKSQAVAFWCDPISGHATLYWYRQILGQGPELLVQFQDESVVDDSQLPKDRFSAERLKGVDSTLKIQPAELGDSAMYLCASGRGRGGYEQYFGPGTRLTVT.

About this clone: Compared with germline, one end of the junction differs, possibly owing to a read error. The chain links TRBV28 to TRBJ2-7; 8 nucleotides align to TRBD1. CDR3 size: 12 residues. Germline values: CDR1 MDHEN, CDR2 SYDVKM. CDR3 nucleotide sequence: TGTGCCAGCAGTTTAGATTCCCCGGGACAGGACTTC. It yields the protein CASSLDSPGQDF.

This rearrangement joins TRBV30 to TRBJ1-2; D gene unclear. The CDR3 sequence is 12 residues long. The V end lost 5 bases, the J end lost 3 bases, and 10 bases lay between the germline ends. The germline V gene has CDR1 GTSNPN and CDR2 SVGIG (reference sequence). The CDR3: CAWPRPDYGYTF. CDR3 DNA: TGTGCCTGGCCTAGGCCGGACTATGGCTACACCTTC.

Notes on this clone: Its ends do not fully match the called genes, so a read error is possible. The V call is TRBV19, the J call TRBJ1-4; D uncertain. The V gene's germline CDR1 is LNHDA and CDR2 SQIVND (reference sequence). This CDR3 is 12 amino acids long. The CDR3 region is CVSRPRTGKLFF. As DNA, the CDR3 is TGTGTCAGTAGGCCCCGAACGGGAAAACTGTTTTTT.

The chain employs TRBV5-5 and TRBJ1-1; D is unclear. This CDR3 region has 12 residues. The germline V gene has CDR1 SGHKS and CDR2 YYEKEE (reference sequence). V lost 4 bases and J 7 bases, leaving 11 bases between the germline ends. The CDR3 sequence: CASSRETGEAFF. Written as DNA, the CDR3 is TGTGCCAGCAGCCGGGAGACGGGTGAAGCTTTCTTT.

With regard to this clone: One end of the junction is discordant with germline, which a read error may explain. This chain connects TRBV6-2 or TRBV6-3 to TRBJ2-7; tentative D call: TRBD2 (5 bases). The V gene's germline CDR1 is MNHEY and CDR2 SVGEGT. There are 15 residues in the CDR3. The CDR3 region is CASSLDFSPADEQYF. The CDR3 DNA reads as TGTGCCAGTAGTTTGGACTTCTCCCCCGCGGACGAGCAGTACTTC.

This clone was recorded only once. The chain couples TRBV27 to TRBJ2-3; 12 nucleotides line up with TRBD2. Germline CDR1 and CDR2: MNHEY and SMNVEV (reference sequence). Germline trimming cut 4 bases from V and 2 bases from J; bases unmatched to any gene: 4. CDR3 size: 16 residues. CDR3 sequence reads: CASSSGLAGHTDTQYF. CDR3 bases: TGTGCCAGCAGTTCCGGACTAGCGGGACACACAGATACGCAGTATTTT.

This clone appeared once. The J gene is TRBJ2-7, the V gene TRBV10-3, with D tentatively TRBD2 (5 bases). Trimming removed 2 bases from V and 4 bases from J, with 15 bases in between. This CDR3 spans 15 amino acids. The V gene's germline CDR1 is ENHRY and CDR2 SYGVKD. CDR3 protein: CAISEPGLGNYEQYF. The CDR3 DNA is TGTGCCATCAGTGAGCCAGGACTGGGGAATTACGAGCAGTACTTC.

The chain carries TRBV14 and TRBJ1-2; D not certain. V was pared by 1 base and J by 8 bases, with 17 bases between. Per the germline V gene, CDR1 is SGHDN and CDR2 is FVKESK. The CDR3 sequence is 15 residues long. CDR3: CASSQGWQTLRGYTF. CDR3 DNA: TGTGCCAGCAGCCAAGGGTGGCAGACCCTGCGGGGCTACACCTTC.

Only a few counts were recorded for this clone. The V gene is TRBV10-2, the J gene TRBJ1-4, with TRBD1 as a possible D gene (5 bases). CDR1 is WSHSY, CDR2 SAAADI, per germline. Trimming stripped 5 bases from V and 7 bases from J, with 8 bases between. The CDR3 is 12 amino acids. The CDR3 here is CASSRDSEKLFF. Written as DNA, the CDR3 is TGCGCCAGCAGTCGAGACAGTGAAAAACTGTTTTTT.

This chain uses TRBV3-1 (or the pseudogene TRBV3-2) with TRBJ2-7; 8 positions match TRBD2. CDR1 LGHDT and CDR2 YNNKEL come from the germline V gene (reference sequence). CDR3 size: 15 residues. Unmatched junction bases numbered 6, after V lost 1 base and J lost 4 bases. DNA for the CDR3: TGTGCCAGCAGCCAAGGGTCTAGCGGGTCTTACGAGCAGTACTTC. Translating it yields CASSQGSSGSYEQYF.

This chain uses TRBV30 with TRBJ2-2; D is perhaps TRBD2 (6 bases). Trimming removed 5 bases at V and 5 bases at J, with 9 bases between. The CDR3 sequence is 12 residues long. CDR1 GTSNPN and CDR2 SVGIG come from the germline V gene (reference sequence). CDR3 protein: CAWWRGTGELFF. CDR3 coding DNA: TGTGCCTGGTGGAGGGGAACCGGGGAGCTGTTTTTT.